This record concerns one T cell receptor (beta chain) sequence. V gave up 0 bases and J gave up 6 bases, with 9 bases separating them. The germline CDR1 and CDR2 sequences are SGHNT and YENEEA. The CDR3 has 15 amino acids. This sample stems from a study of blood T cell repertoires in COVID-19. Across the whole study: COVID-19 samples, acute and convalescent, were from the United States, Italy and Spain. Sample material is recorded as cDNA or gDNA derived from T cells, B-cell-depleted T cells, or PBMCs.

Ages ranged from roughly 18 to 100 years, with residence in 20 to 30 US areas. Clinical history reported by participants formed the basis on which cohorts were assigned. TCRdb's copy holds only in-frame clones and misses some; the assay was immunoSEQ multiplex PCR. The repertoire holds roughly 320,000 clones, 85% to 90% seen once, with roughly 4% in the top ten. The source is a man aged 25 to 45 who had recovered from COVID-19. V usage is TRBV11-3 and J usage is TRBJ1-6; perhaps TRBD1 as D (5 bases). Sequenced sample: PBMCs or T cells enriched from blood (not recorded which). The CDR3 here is CASSLDLRANSPLHF. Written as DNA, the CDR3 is TGTGCCAGCAGCTTAGATCTCAGGGCTAATTCACCCCTCCACTTT.